The rows below give T cell receptor beta chains drawn from one sample of a study of T cells in tuberculosis. Sequencing was performed with immunoSEQ multiplex PCR; in TCRdb, only in-frame clones are kept and a portion is missing. The sample carries over 30,000 clones, around 97% recorded once. Sequencing used PBMCs. The receptor set was obtained from a donor aged 10-30 years with latent tuberculosis or without tuberculosis infection. Each CDR3 is given with its conserved first and last residue. The order of the fields is J gene, V gene, D gene, CDR3 length, clone size, CDR3 protein, CDR3 DNA. D genes are given only for firm matches. Clone size is stated in some rows and not others, as once, few, many or a class when expanded.

TRBJ2-2	TRBV6-1	NA	16	NA	CASSEALWVRAGELFF	TGTGCCAGCAGTGAAGCGCTATGGGTGAGGGCCGGGGAGCTGTTTTTT
TRBJ2-5	TRBV2	NA	13	NA	CASKVRTQETQYF	TGTGCCAGCAAGGTCAGGACTCAAGAGACCCAGTACTTC
TRBJ2-1	TRBV5-1	NA	14	NA	CASSLGQKGNEQFF	TGCGCCAGCAGCTTGGGACAGAAAGGCAATGAGCAGTTCTTC
TRBJ1-5	TRBV7-9	NA	13	NA	CASSRGGHQPQHF	TGTGCCAGCAGCCGGGGGGGTCATCAGCCCCAGCATTTT
TRBJ2-1	TRBV15	TRBD2	17	NA	CATSGGLAGGPYNEQFF	TGTGCCACCAGCGGTGGACTAGCGGGGGGCCCGTACAATGAGCAGTTCTTC
TRBJ1-5	TRBV18	TRBD1	16	NA	CASSPPGDRSNQPQHF	TGTGCCAGCTCACCCCCCGGGGACAGAAGCAATCAGCCCCAGCATTTT
TRBJ2-3	TRBV6-6	TRBD1	15	NA	CASSIRDRNTDTQYF	TGTGCCAGCAGTATCCGGGACAGGAACACAGATACGCAGTATTTT
TRBJ2-7	TRBV4-2	NA	19	NA	CASSRSGTPTSQSSYEQYF	TGTGCCAGCAGCCGCAGCGGGACACCTACCAGTCAAAGCTCCTACGAGCAGTACTTC
TRBJ2-1	TRBV6-1	NA	13	NA	CAGSAPSRSEQFF	TGTGCCGGGAGCGCCCCCTCGAGAAGCGAGCAGTTCTTC
TRBJ1-5	TRBV15	NA	15	NA	CATSRGPPGNQPQHF	TGTGCCACCAGCAGAGGACCGCCGGGGAATCAGCCCCAGCATTTT
TRBJ2-7	TRBV5-6	NA	14	NA	CASSHQGPGWEQYF	TGTGCCAGCTCTCATCAGGGCCCTGGATGGGAGCAGTACTTC
TRBJ2-7	TRBV27	NA	15	once	CASSLFGQISYEQYF	TGTGCCAGCAGTTTATTCGGACAGATAAGCTACGAGCAGTACTTC
TRBJ1-1	TRBV12-5	TRBD1	15	NA	CASGLAPVGQNEAFF	TGTGCTAGTGGTTTGGCCCCAGTGGGACAGAATGAAGCTTTCTTT
TRBJ2-2	TRBV7-2	NA	15	NA	CASSLINAGSGELFF	TGTGCCAGCAGCTTAATTAATGCGGGGTCCGGGGAGCTGTTTTTT
TRBJ2-5	TRBV6-1	NA	18	once	CASSEAIVAGDIGETQYF	TGTGCCAGCAGTGAAGCTATTGTAGCAGGGGACATCGGGGAGACCCAGTACTTC
TRBJ1-2	TRBV6-1	NA	15	NA	CASSAGSGGLYGYTF	TGTGCCAGCAGTGCCGGTAGCGGGGGTCTCTATGGCTACACCTTC
TRBJ2-7	TRBV15	NA	14	NA	CATSRPNGPYEQYF	TGTGCCACCAGCAGACCCAACGGTCCCTACGAGCAGTACTTC
TRBJ2-7	TRBV21-1	NA	12	NA	CASSKDRGEQYF	TGTGCCAGCAGCAAAGACAGGGGAGAGCAGTACTTC
TRBJ2-5	TRBV15	NA	13	NA	CATSRDQRETQYF	TGTGCCACCAGCAGAGATCAGCGAGAGACCCAGTACTTC
TRBJ2-5	TRBV6-1	NA	12	NA	CASSLPPETQYF	TGTGCCAGCAGCCTTCCTCCAGAGACCCAGTACTTC
TRBJ1-2	TRBV18	NA	15	NA	CASSPPVVQSYGYTF	TGTGCCAGCTCACCACCCGTCGTACAGAGCTATGGCTACACCTTC
TRBJ1-2	TRBV29-1	NA	12	NA	CSVVRASYGYTF	TGCAGCGTTGTCAGGGCTAGCTATGGCTACACCTTC
TRBJ1-6	TRBV5-1	TRBD1	15	once	CASSFTGTDNSPLHF	TGCGCCAGCAGCTTCACCGGGACAGATAATTCACCCCTCCACTTT
TRBJ2-7	TRBV7-2	NA	17	NA	CASSLAVGPGYIYEQYF	TGTGCCAGCAGCTTAGCAGTCGGTCCCGGGTACATCTACGAGCAGTACTTC
TRBJ1-1	TRBV5-1	NA	15	NA	CASRSRMWLNTEAFF	TGCGCCAGCAGGAGCCGTATGTGGTTGAACACTGAAGCTTTCTTT
TRBJ2-1	TRBV2	TRBD2	14	NA	CASSVSGGAYEQFF	TGTGCCAGCAGTGTTAGCGGGGGGGCCTATGAGCAGTTCTTC
TRBJ1-2	TRBV18	TRBD1	15	NA	CASSPGDSLMYGYTF	TGTGCCAGCTCACCAGGGGACAGCCTTATGTATGGCTACACCTTC
TRBJ2-1	TRBV19	NA	14	NA	CARPLGSQDNEQFF	TGTGCCAGACCCCTAGGCAGTCAAGACAATGAGCAGTTCTTC
TRBJ2-5	TRBV5-1	NA	13	NA	CASSLGGLETQYF	TGCGCCAGCAGCTTGGGAGGGCTAGAGACCCAGTACTTC
TRBJ2-7	TRBV7-2	TRBD2	15	few	CASSQAPWGGGEQYF	TGTGCCAGCAGCCAGGCCCCTTGGGGGGGAGGCGAGCAGTACTTC
TRBJ1-5	TRBV28	NA	14	NA	CASTGGYSNQPQHF	TGTGCCTCAACGGGGGGTTATAGCAATCAGCCCCAGCATTTT
TRBJ1-5	TRBV4-2	TRBD1	18	NA	CASSQDGYRGQNHQPQHF	TGTGCCAGCAGCCAAGATGGGTACAGGGGGCAAAATCATCAGCCCCAGCATTTT